This TCR beta chain emerged from a study of T cells in Graves' hyperthyroidism and ophthalmopathy. Study-level background: Any treatment followed the collection of peripheral blood at initial diagnosis.

Regarding the study as a whole: Ophthalmopathy and stable hyperthyroidism were told apart by a 13 V-J model. In blood, most of the thyroid clonotypes expanded above 0.001 were also present.

A single count supports this clonotype. The antigen is undetermined. A much larger clone sits a single nucleotide away, making a read error possible. Trimming left V 4 bases short and J 8 bases short, with 12 bases between. This CDR3 is built from 13 residues. Germline V gene data show CDR1 as SNHLY and CDR2 as FYNNEI. Amplified regions were TCR beta CDR3 sequences from RNA transcripts. When the TCR CDR3 underwent first-round RT-PCR, the HTBI primer set was used. TCRdb used MiXCR to reprocess the multiplex PCR reads, holding one entry per CDR3 protein. Of over 450,000 distinct CDR3 sequences in the sample, roughly 15% were seen once.

This TCR was recovered from a woman younger than 35 with Graves' ophthalmopathy. The chain uses TRBV2 and TRBJ1-5; the D is unclear. The sample was blood. In DNA form, the CDR3 reads TGTGCCAGCAGTGGCGACAAGGAGGAGCCCCAGCATTTT. It yields the protein CASSGDKEEPQHF. The whole variable domain, filled in from reference TRBV2 and TRBJ1-5, reads EPEVTQTPSHQVTQMGQEVILRCVPISNHLYFYWYRQILGQKVEFLVSFYNNEISEKSEIFDDQFSVERPDGSNFTLKIRSTKLEDSAMYFCASSGDKEEPQHFGDGTRLSIL.